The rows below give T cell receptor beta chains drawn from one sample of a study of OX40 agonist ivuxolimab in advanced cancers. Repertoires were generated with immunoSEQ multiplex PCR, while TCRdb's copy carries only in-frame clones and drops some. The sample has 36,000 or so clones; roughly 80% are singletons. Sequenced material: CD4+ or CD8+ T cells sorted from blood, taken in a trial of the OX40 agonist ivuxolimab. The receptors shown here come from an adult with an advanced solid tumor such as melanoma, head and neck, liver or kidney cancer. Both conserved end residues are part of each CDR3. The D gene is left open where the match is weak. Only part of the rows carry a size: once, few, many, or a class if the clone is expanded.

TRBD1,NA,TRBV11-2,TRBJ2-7,TGTGCCAGCAGCCAGGGATACGCACGGACAGGGGGAAGTTACGAGCAGTACTTC,CASSQGYARTGGSYEQYF
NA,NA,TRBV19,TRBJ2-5,TGTGCCAGTAGCTCTTACAGGGTGTCCCTCCAAGAGACCCAGTACTTC,CASSSYRVSLQETQYF
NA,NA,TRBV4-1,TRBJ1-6,TGCGCCAGCAGCCTCGACCCTTCGGGTTCACCCCTCCACTTT,CASSLDPSGSPLHF
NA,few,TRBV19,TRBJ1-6,TGTGCCAGTGGGGCTGGGAGCGATAATTCACCCCTCCACTTT,CASGAGSDNSPLHF
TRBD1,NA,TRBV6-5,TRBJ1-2,TGTGCCAGCAGTTTGGCCGGGACAGGGGGCTATGGCTACACCTTC,CASSLAGTGGYGYTF
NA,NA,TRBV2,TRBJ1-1,TGTGCCAGCTCCGTTTCGAACACTGAAGCTTTCTTT,CASSVSNTEAFF
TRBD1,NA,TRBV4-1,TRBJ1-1,TGCGCCAGCAGCCACGGAGGACAGGGGGGCACTGAAGCTTTCTTT,CASSHGGQGGTEAFF
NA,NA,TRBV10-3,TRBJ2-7,TGTGCCATCAGTGTGGCACTAGTGAATTCTAGCTCCTACGAGCAGTACTTC,CAISVALVNSSSYEQYF
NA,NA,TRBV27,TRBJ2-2,TGTGCCAGCAGTTCATCGCGTCTAGCAAACACCGGGGAGCTGTTTTTT,CASSSSRLANTGELFF
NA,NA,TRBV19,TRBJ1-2,TGTGCCAGTAGTCAGGACGCGCTAATGACCTATGGCTACACCTTC,CASSQDALMTYGYTF
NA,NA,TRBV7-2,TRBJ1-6,TGTGCCAGCAGCTTGGGGGCATCTGACAATTCACCCCTCCACTTT,CASSLGASDNSPLHF
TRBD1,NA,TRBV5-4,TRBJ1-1,TGTGCCAGCAGCTCACAGGGGGCCCCCACTGAAGCTTTCTTT,CASSSQGAPTEAFF
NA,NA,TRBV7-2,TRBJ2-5,TGTGCCAGCAGCTTAGACACCGCAGGGCGGTACGAGACCCAGTACTTC,CASSLDTAGRYETQYF
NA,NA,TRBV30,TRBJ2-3,TGTGCCTGGACTCGGGGTAGCACAGATACGCAGTATTTT,CAWTRGSTDTQYF
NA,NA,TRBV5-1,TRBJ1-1,TGCGCCAGCAGCTTTATTGGGTCAGTGAACACTGAAGCTTTCTTT,CASSFIGSVNTEAFF
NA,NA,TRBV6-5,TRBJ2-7,TGTGCCAGCAGTTACTCGAATACAGGGAGCTCCTACGAGCAGTACTTC,CASSYSNTGSSYEQYF
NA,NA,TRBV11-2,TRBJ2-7,TGTGCCAGCAGCTTAGGACAGTCCGAGCAGTACTTC,CASSLGQSEQYF